This T cell receptor beta chain appears in the sequencing data of a study of blood T cell repertoires in COVID-19. Study information: Nucleic acid was either cDNA or gDNA, and it came from T cells, B-cell-depleted T cells, or PBMCs.

Original handling: Reference gene primer amplification gave nucleated cell count estimates. Some clones are missing from TCRdb's copy, which holds only in-frame ones; the method was immunoSEQ multiplex PCR. V, J and clone size were drawn from that table, and D and trimming were deduced from the DNA. The sample lists a few hundred thousand clones, approximately 91% occurring once. Self-reported history from a screening survey and questionnaire set each donor's cohort. Each recovered donor of Cohort 3 presented with two negative PCRs, clearance, or symptom resolution. The origin of this receptor is a woman aged 35 to 49 who had recovered from COVID-19. Sequenced sample: PBMCs or T cells enriched from blood (not recorded which).

The CDR3 coding sequence is TGTGCCAGCTCACCCCAGCGGGATGAGCAGTTCTTC. It yields the protein CASSPQRDEQFF. The chain couples TRBV18 to TRBJ2-1; D is perhaps TRBD2 (6 bases). The CDR3 has 12 amino acids. V was cut by 3 bases and J by 8 bases, with 8 bases left in between. Germline V gene lookup returns CDR1 KGHSH and CDR2 LQKENI. The entire variable domain, with the rest obtained from reference TRBV18 and TRBJ2-1, is as follows: NAGVMQNPRHLVRRRGQEARLRCSPMKGHSHVYWYRQLPEEGLKFMVYLQKENIIDESGMPKERFSAEFPKEGPSILRIQQVVRGDSAAYFCASSPQRDEQFFGPGTRLTVL.